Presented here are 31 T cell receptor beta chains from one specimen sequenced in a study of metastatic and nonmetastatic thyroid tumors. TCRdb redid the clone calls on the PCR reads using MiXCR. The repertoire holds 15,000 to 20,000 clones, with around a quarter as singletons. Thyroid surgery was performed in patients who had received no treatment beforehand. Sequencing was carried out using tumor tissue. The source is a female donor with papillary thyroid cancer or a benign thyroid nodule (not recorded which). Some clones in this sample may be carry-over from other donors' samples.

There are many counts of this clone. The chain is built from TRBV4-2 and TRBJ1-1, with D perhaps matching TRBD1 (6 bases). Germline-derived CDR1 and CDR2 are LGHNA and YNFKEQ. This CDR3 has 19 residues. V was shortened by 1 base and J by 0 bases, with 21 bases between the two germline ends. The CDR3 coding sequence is TGTGCCAGCAGCCAAGGGGGGGCAGGCCGGGGACGAATGAACACTGAAGCTTTCTTT. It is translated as CASSQGGAGRGRMNTEAFF.

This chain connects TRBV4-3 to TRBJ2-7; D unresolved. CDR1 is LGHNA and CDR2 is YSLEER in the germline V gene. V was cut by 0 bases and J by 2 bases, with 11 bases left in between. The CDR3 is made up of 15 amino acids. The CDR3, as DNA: TGCGCCAGCAGCCAAGATCATCATATCCCCTACGAGCAGTACTTC. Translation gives CASSQDHHIPYEQYF.

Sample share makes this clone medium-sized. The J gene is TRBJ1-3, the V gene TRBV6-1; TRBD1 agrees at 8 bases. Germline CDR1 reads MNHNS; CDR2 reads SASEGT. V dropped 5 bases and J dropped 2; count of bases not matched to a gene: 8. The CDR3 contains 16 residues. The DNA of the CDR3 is TGTGCCAGCAGTTTAACAGGGGGGATCCCTGGAAACACCATATATTTT. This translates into CASSLTGGIPGNTIYF.

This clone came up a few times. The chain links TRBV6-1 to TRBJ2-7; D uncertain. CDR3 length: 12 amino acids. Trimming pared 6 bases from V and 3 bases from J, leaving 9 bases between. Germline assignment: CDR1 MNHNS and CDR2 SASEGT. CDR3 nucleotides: TGTGCCAGCAGACCGGCCGGCTACGAGCAGTACTTC. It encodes CASRPAGYEQYF.

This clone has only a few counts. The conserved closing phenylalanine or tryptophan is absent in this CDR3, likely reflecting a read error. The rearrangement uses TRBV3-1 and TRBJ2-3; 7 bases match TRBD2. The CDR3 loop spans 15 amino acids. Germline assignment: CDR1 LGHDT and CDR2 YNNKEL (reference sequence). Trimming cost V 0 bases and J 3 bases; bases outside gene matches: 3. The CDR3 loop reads CASSQESSGTDTQYL. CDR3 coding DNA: TGTGCCAGCAGCCAAGAGAGTAGCGGGACAGATACGCAGTATCTT.

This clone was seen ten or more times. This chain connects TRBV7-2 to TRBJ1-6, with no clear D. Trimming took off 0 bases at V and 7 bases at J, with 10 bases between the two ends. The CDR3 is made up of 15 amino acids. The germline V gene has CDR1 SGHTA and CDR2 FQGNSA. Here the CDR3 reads CASSLAGTLNSPLHF. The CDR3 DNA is TGTGCCAGCAGCTTAGCGGGTACATTGAATTCACCCCTCCACTTT.

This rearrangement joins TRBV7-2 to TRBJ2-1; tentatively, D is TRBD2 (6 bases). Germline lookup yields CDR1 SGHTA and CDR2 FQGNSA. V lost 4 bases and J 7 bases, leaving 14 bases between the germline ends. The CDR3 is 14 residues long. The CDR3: CASSYYVEGNEQFF. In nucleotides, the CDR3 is TGTGCCAGCAGCTATTACGTGGAGGGTAATGAGCAGTTCTTC.

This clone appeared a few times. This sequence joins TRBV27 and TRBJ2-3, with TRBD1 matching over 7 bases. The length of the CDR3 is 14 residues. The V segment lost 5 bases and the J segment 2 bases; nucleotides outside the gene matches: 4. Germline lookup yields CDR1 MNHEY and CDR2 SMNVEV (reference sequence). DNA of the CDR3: TGTGCCAGCAGTAGGACAGGTACCACAGATACGCAGTATTTT. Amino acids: CASSRTGTTDTQYF.

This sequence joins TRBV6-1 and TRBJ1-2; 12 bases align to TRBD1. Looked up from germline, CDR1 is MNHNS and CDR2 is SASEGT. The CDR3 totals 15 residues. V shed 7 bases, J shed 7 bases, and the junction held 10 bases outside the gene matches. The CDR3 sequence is CASTGTGGARRGYTF. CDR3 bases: TGTGCCAGCACCGGGACAGGGGGCGCGAGACGTGGCTACACCTTC.

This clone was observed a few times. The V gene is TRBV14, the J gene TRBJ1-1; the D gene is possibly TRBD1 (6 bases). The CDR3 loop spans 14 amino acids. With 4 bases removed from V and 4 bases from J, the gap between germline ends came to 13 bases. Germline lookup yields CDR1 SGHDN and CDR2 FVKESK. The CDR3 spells CASSPYGTSTEAFF. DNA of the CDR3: TGTGCCAGCAGCCCGTACGGGACATCCACTGAAGCTTTCTTT.

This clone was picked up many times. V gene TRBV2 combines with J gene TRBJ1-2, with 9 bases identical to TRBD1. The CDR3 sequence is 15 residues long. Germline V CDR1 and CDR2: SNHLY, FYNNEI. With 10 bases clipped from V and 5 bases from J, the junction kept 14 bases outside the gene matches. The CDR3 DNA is TGTGCCACCCGGGACAGGGAGAAATCTTTTTATGGCTACACCTTC. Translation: CATRDREKSFYGYTF.

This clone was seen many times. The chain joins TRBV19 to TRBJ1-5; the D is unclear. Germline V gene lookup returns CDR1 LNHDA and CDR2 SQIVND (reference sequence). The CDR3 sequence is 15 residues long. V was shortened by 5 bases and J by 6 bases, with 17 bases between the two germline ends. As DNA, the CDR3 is TGTGCCAGTAGTGGTGTTGGGGTTGCGGGTCAGCCCCAGCATTTT. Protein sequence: CASSGVGVAGQPQHF.

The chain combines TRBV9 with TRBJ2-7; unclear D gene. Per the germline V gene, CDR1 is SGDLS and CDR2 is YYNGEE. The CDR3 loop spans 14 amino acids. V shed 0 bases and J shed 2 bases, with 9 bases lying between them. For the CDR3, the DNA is TGTGCCAGCAGCGTAGTTCATAGGACCTACGAGCAGTACTTC. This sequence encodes CASSVVHRTYEQYF.

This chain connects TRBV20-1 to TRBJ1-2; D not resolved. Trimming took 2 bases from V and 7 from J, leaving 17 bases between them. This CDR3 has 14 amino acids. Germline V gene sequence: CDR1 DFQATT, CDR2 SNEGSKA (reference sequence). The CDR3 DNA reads TGCAGTGCTAGATCCCCCCATGTGGGAGCTGGCTACACCTTC. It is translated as CSARSPHVGAGYTF.

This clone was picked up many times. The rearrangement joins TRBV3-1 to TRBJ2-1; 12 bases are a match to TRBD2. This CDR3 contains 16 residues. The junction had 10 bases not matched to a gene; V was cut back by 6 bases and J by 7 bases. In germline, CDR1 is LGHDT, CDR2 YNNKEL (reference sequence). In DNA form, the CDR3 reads TGTGCCAGCAGTCCAGATACTAGCGGGAGGATGAATGAGCAGTTCTTC. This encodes CASSPDTSGRMNEQFF.

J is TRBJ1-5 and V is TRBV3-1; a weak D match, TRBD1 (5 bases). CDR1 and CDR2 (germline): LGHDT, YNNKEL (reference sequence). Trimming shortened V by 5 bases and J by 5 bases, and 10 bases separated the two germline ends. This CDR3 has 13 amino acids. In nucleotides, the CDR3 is TGTGCCAGCAGCGGGATCAGGGATCAGCCCCAGCATTTT. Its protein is CASSGIRDQPQHF.

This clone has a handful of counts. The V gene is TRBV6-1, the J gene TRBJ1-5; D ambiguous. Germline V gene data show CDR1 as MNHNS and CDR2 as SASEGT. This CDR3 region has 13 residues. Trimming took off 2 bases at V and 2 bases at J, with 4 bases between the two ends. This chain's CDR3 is CASSEYGNQPQHF. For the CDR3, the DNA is TGTGCCAGCAGTGAATATGGCAATCAGCCCCAGCATTTT.

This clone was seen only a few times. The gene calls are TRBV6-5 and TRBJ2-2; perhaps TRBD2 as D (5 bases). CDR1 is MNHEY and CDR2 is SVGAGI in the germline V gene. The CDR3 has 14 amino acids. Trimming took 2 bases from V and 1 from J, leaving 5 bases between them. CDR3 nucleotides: TGTGCCAGCAGTTACCGGGGGAACACCGGGGAGCTGTTTTTT. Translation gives CASSYRGNTGELFF.

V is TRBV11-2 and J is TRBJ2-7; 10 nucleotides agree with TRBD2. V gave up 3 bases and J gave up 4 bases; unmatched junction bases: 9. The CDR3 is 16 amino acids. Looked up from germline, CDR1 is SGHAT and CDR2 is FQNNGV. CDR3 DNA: TGTGCCAGCAGCTTCCAGACCACTAGCGGGACGTACGAGCAGTACTTC. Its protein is CASSFQTTSGTYEQYF.

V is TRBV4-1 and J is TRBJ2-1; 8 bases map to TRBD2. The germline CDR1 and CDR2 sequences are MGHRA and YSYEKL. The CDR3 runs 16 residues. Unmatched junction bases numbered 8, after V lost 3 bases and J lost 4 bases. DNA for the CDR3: TGCGCCAGCAGCCAGAGTCCGAGCGGGAGTTACAATGAGCAGTTCTTC. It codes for CASSQSPSGSYNEQFF.

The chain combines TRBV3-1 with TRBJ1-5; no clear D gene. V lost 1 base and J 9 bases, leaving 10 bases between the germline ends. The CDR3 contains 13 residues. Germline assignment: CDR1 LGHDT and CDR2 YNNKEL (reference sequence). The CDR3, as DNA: TGTGCCAGCAGCCAAGCCCTCGTGGGGCCCCAGCATTTT. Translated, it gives CASSQALVGPQHF.

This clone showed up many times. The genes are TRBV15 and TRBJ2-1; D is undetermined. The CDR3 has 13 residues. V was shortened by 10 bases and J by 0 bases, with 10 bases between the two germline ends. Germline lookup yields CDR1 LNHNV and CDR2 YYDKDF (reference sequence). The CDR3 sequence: CAINGPSYNEQFF. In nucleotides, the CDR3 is TGTGCCATAAACGGCCCCTCCTACAATGAGCAGTTCTTC.

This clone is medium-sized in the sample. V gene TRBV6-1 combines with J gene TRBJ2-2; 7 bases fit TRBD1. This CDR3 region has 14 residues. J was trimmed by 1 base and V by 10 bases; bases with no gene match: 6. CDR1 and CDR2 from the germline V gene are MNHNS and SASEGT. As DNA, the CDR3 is TGTGCCATCAGGACAGGACTGAACACCGGGGAGCTGTTTTTT. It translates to CAIRTGLNTGELFF.

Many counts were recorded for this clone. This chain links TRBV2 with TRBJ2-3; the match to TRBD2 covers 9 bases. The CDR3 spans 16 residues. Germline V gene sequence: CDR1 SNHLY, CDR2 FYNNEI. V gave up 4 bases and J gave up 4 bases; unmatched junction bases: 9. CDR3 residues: CASSGTSGYGADTQYF. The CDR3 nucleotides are TGTGCCAGCAGTGGTACTAGCGGGTACGGGGCAGATACGCAGTATTTT.

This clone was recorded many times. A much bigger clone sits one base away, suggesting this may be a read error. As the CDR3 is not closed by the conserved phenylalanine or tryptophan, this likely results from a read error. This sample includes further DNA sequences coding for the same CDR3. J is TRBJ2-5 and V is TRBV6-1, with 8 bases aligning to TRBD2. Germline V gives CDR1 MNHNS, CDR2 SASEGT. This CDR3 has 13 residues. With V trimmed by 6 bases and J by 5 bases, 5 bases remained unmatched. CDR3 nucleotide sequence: TGTGCCAGCAGCTCGCCGGGGGGGGAGACCCAGTACTCC. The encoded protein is CASSSPGGETQYS.

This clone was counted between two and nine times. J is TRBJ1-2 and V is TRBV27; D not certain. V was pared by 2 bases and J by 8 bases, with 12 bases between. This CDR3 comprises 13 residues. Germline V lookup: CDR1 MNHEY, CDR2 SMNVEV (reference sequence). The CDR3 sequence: CASSLVGLGGYTF. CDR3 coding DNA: TGTGCCAGCAGTTTAGTAGGCCTGGGGGGCTACACCTTC.

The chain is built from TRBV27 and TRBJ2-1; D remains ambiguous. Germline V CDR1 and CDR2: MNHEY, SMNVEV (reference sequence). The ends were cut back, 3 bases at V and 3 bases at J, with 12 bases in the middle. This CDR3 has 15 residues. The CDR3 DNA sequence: TGTGCCAGCAGTTTCACCGGGCCTTACTACAATGAGCAGTTCTTC. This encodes CASSFTGPYYNEQFF.

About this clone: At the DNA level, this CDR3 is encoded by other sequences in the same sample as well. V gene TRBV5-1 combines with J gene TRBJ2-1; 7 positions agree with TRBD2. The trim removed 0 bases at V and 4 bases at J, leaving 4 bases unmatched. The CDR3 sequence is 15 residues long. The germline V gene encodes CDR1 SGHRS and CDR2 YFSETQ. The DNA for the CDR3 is TGCGCCAGCAGCTTGGGGTCTAGCGGTTACAATGAGCAGTTCTTC. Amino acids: CASSLGSSGYNEQFF.

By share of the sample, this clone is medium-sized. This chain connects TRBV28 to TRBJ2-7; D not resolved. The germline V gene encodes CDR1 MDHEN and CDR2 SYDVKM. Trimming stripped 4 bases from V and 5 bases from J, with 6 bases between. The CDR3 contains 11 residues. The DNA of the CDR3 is TGTGCCAGCAGTTACTTGGACGAGCAGTACTTC. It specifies CASSYLDEQYF. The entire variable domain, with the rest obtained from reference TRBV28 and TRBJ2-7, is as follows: DVKVTQSSRYLVKRTGEKVFLECVQDMDHENMFWYRQDPGLGLRLIYFSYDVKMKEKGDIPEGYSVSREKKERFSLILESASTNQTSMYLCASSYLDEQYFGPGTRLTVT.

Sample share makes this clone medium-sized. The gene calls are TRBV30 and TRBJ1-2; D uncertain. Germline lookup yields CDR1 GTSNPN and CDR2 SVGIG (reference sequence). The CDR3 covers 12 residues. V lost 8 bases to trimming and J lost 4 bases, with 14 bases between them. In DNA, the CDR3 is TGTGCCGGAGCCCGGGCCAGCTATGGCTACACCTTC. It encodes CAGARASYGYTF.

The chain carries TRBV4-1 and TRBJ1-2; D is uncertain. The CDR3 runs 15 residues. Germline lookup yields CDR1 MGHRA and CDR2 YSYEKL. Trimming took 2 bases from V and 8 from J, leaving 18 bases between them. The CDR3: CASSQMGGVRTGYTF. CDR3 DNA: TGCGCCAGCAGCCAAATGGGCGGGGTGCGCACGGGCTACACCTTC.